This TCR beta chain emerged from a study of cytomegalovirus exposure and HLA in healthy donors (TCRdb year 2017). Describing the broader study: According to a later analysis, the 120 or so validation repertoires were produced on the same platform as the 666 repertoires of the first cohort. The study was designed to test whether signatures of past pathogen exposure could be identified by cataloging public T cell receptors. Besides the first cohort of more than 650 subjects, a separate validation cohort made up of roughly 120 different subjects was used. The study combined high-throughput TCR immunosequencing, statistical association of individual TCRs with disease status, and machine learning to predict cytomegalovirus infection status.

Library preparation employed the immunoSEQ multiplex PCR assay. As for how the authors treated the data: A statistical classification framework was developed to diagnose cytomegalovirus status using the catalog of TCR beta chain sequences. TCRdb retrieved this table from immuneACCESS and kept in-frame rearrangements only. Not all clones are present; in checked studies, unresolved V genes account for under half, and no reason is known for the remainder. V and J calls and clone size are given by that table; D and trimming were obtained from the DNA. The sample table holds some 170,000 clones, of which 86% were seen once. The leading ten clones occupy approximately 2.6% of the sample. The donors were included in the validation cohort of 100 to 150 subjects, a group kept apart from the roughly 670-subject first cohort. Study-wide conclusions, independent of this receptor: The validation cohort had no HLA typing available for a later analysis, so co-occurrence within that cohort was assessed over all 130 or so repertoires. Subsequent analysis determined that TCRs grouped into clusters in the first cohort also showed a tendency toward co-occurrence across the roughly 130 validation repertoires, and 85% to 95% of cluster scores exceeded 0. Cytomegalovirus status was reported to be diagnosed by the classifier with high specificity and sensitivity in both the original and validation cohorts. Three of the identified cytomegalovirus-associated TCR beta chains were confirmed in vitro to be specific for cytomegalovirus antigens. According to the authors, the approach could potentially be generalized to other disease states and immunological phenotypes. While some public TCRs were present in many individuals, most TCR sequences turned up only very rarely across donors. A total of 164 TCR beta chains were listed by the study as associated with cytomegalovirus.

Regarding this clone: Its antigen is currently not known. Base qualities were left out, and no much larger clone turns up one base away.

The CDR3, from cysteine to phenylalanine, totals 12 residues. Only the CDR3 DNA is retained, 36 bases long and in frame from the first base. V has 5 bases trimmed and J has 4 bases trimmed; junction bases matching no gene number 3. The germline V gene encodes CDR1 SQVTM and CDR2 ANQGSEA. The sample consisted of PBMCs. The origin of this receptor is a man between 18 and 35 years old in good health and CMV-seropositive. The rearranged segments are TRBV29-1 and TRBJ2-7, and 9 bases in between align with TRBD1. The DNA reads as follows: TGCAGCGTTCTGGGACAGGGTTACGAGCAGTACTTC. It encodes CSVLGQGYEQYF.